This T cell receptor beta chain was profiled in a study of blood T cell repertoires in COVID-19. Study at large: From the United States, Italy and Spain came samples of acute and convalescent COVID-19. Nucleic acid was either cDNA or gDNA, and it came from T cells, B-cell-depleted T cells, or PBMCs.

The CDR3 sequence is 16 residues long. Germline CDR1 is SGHTA and CDR2 is FQGNSA. V lost 1 base and J lost 2; bases outside the gene matches: 7. In the authors' methods: For nucleated cells, counts were estimated from reference gene primer amplification. Here immunoSEQ multiplex PCR was the method, and the copy in TCRdb shows in-frame clones only, minus some. That table is the source of V, J and clone size, and D and trimming were worked out from the DNA. The sample carries about 270,000 clones, about 80% recorded once. This clone was counted between two and nine times. The sample was peripheral blood. The chain uses TRBV7-2 and TRBJ2-7, with 8 bases that match TRBD2. The sequence was obtained from a woman aged 45-60 years who had recovered from COVID-19. The CDR3 DNA reads TGTGCCAGCAGCTTAGAGTCCACTAGCGGTACCTACGAGCAGTACTTC. Protein: CASSLESTSGTYEQYF.